This T cell receptor beta chain stems from a study of beta chain features in type 1 diabetes. A note on this clone: Its specificity is not known.

Since all of the isolated RNA was reverse transcribed, expressed TCRB transcripts were what got sequenced. Measured with immunoSEQ multiplex PCR; TCRdb has only the in-frame clones, and not every one. Of under 350,000 clones in the sample, 14% are singletons; the top ten hold 0.017%. Via the markers CD45RO/CCR7/CD25/CD127/CD95/CD27, stem cell-like memory, regulatory, central memory and naive CD4+ cells were sorted. Study results and caveats: Type 1 diabetes patients showed a moderate but significant shortening of TCRB CDR3s in all four CD4+ subsets.

This TCR was recovered from a young man with type 1 diabetes. Sequenced input: naive CD4+ T cells from blood.

The CDR3: CASSLRFRDHDYGYTF. The CDR3 bases are TGTGCCAGCAGCTTGCGCTTCAGGGATCATGACTATGGCTACACCTTC. The chain joins TRBV7-2 to TRBJ1-2, with D perhaps matching TRBD1 (5 bases). V lost 3 bases, J lost 3 bases, and 17 bases lay in between. This CDR3 is built from 16 residues. Germline V gene lookup returns CDR1 SGHTA and CDR2 FQGNSA.